The 27 T cell receptor beta chains given below trace back to one sample, sequenced in a study of T cells in Graves' hyperthyroidism and ophthalmopathy. Researchers amplified the TCR beta CDR3 regions from RNA transcripts. Carried out on the TCR CDR3, a first-round RT-PCR used the HTBI primer set. MiXCR, applied by TCRdb to the multiplex PCR reads, yields one record per CDR3 protein. In the table there are approximately 260,000 distinct CDR3 sequences, over 12% of which are singletons. Sequences were obtained from blood. These receptors originate from a woman aged 50 to 60 with Graves' hyperthyroidism that later progressed to Graves' ophthalmopathy.

Remarks on this clonotype: The junction and the germline gene differ at one end; a read error may be behind it. The chain is built from TRBV27 and TRBJ2-1; D gene uncertain. The CDR3 covers 11 residues. The V gene's germline CDR1 is MNHEY and CDR2 SMNVEV (reference sequence). In DNA form, the CDR3 reads TGTGCCAGCATATCCTACATTGAGCAGTTCTTC. It yields the protein CASISYIEQFF.

At least ten counts were recorded for this clonotype. The chain has TRBV20-1 and TRBJ2-5; a weak D match, TRBD1 (5 bases). The CDR3 length is 14 residues. CDR1 and CDR2 (germline): DFQATT, SNEGSKA (reference sequence). V was clipped by 0 bases and J by 5 bases, with 13 bases between them. The CDR3 loop reads CSARDLHRQETQYF. CDR3 nucleotide sequence: TGCAGTGCTAGAGATCTCCACAGGCAGGAGACCCAGTACTTC.

This chain uses TRBV12-3 or TRBV12-4 with TRBJ1-2, with 9 bases that match TRBD1. V was pared by 6 bases and J by 7 bases, with 9 bases of the junction left unmatched. This CDR3 has 14 residues. CDR3 protein: CASRNDRGEGGYTF. CDR3 in DNA: TGTGCCAGCAGAAATGACAGGGGGGAGGGTGGCTACACCTTC.

This clonotype came up many times. The genes are TRBV20-1 and TRBJ2-7, with D possibly matching TRBD2 (5 bases). The CDR3 runs to 11 residues. Trimming left V 7 bases short and J 3 bases short, with 10 bases between. The germline gives CDR1 DFQATT, CDR2 SNEGSKA (reference sequence). The CDR3 region has the DNA TGCAGTGTAAGAGGGTACTACGAGCAGTACTTC. Translating gives CSVRGYYEQYF.

This clonotype has just one count. V usage is TRBV7-2 and J usage is TRBJ2-1, with 7 bases matching TRBD1. The length of the CDR3 is 16 residues. The V gene end was trimmed by 1 base and the J gene end by 10 bases; junction bases not matched to a gene: 13. CDR1 and CDR2 from the germline V gene are SGHTA and FQGNSA. The CDR3: CASSLVRRPQGIEQFF. The CDR3 DNA follows: TGTGCCAGCAGCTTAGTCCGCAGACCACAGGGGATAGAGCAGTTCTTC.

As to this clonotype: This may come from a read error, since a much larger clone is one base off. Written as DNA, the CDR3 is TGTGCCAGCAGGCCCTCCCTAGTCGGGATGGCTTATGAGCAGTTCTTC. Residues: CASRPSLVGMAYEQFF. The rearrangement links TRBV27 to TRBJ2-1; D possibly corresponds to TRBD2 (5 bases). V was pared by 6 bases and J by 8 bases, with 23 bases between. Germline CDR1 is MNHEY and CDR2 is SMNVEV (reference sequence). CDR3 length: 16 amino acids.

This clonotype was detected many times. The CDR3 here is CASSLDSGGPAYEQYF. CDR3 nucleotides: TGTGCCAGCAGCTTAGACTCCGGGGGACCTGCCTACGAGCAGTACTTC. The rearrangement links TRBV11-2 to TRBJ2-7; TRBD2 is a possible D gene (6 bases). Germline V gives CDR1 SGHAT, CDR2 FQNNGV. The CDR3 runs to 16 residues. V was clipped by 0 bases and J by 2 bases, with 14 bases between them.

This clonotype was picked up many times. The chain joins TRBV6-1 to TRBJ2-7; D remains unclear. Trimming cost V 6 bases and J 0 bases, with 9 bases left between them. The V gene's germline CDR1 is MNHNS and CDR2 SASEGT. This CDR3 is 13 amino acids long. CDR3 in DNA: TGTGCCAGCAGGCGACTGAACTCCTACGAGCAGTACTTC. This codes for CASRRLNSYEQYF.

This chain uses TRBV11-2 with TRBJ2-5; 7 bases are a match to TRBD2. CDR3 length: 17 residues. Per germline, CDR1 SGHAT and CDR2 FQNNGV. With V trimmed by 3 bases and J by 5 bases, 15 bases remained unmatched. The DNA of the CDR3 is TGTGCCAGCAGCTTGAGGTCTAGCGGAGGAGGAGGGGAGACCCAGTACTTC. Encoded protein: CASSLRSSGGGGETQYF.

This clonotype was observed at least ten times. The rearrangement links TRBV30 to TRBJ1-2; D is unclear. The CDR3 is made up of 16 amino acids. The germline CDR1 and CDR2 sequences are GTSNPN and SVGIG (reference sequence). The V and J ends lost 0 bases and 1 base respectively, with 15 bases between them. As DNA, the CDR3 is TGTGCCTGGAGTGTATCAGAGGCCTACTATAACTATGGCTACACCTTC. Translation: CAWSVSEAYYNYGYTF.

This clonotype was seen ten or more times. The chain recombines TRBV6-1 with TRBJ2-7, with D unclear. The CDR3 has 14 amino acids. V lost 5 bases and J 2 bases, leaving 13 bases between the germline ends. Germline CDR1 reads MNHNS; CDR2 reads SASEGT. The CDR3 protein is CASSSPDIPYEQYF. The CDR3, as DNA: TGTGCCAGCAGTTCTCCCGACATACCCTACGAGCAGTACTTC.

This clonotype was seen ten or more times. This chain connects TRBV3-1 to TRBJ2-5; D may correspond to TRBD1 or TRBD2 (5 bases each). Per germline, CDR1 LGHDT and CDR2 YNNKEL (reference sequence). Between the trimmed V and J ends, which lost 3 bases and 2 bases, there was a span of 10 bases. The CDR3 totals 14 residues. The CDR3 region has the DNA TGTGCCAGCAGCCAGGGGGTAGCACAAGAGACCCAGTACTTC. Encoded protein: CASSQGVAQETQYF.

The chain joins TRBV2 to TRBJ2-3; tentative D call: TRBD1 (6 bases). Germline assignment: CDR1 SNHLY and CDR2 FYNNEI. Trimming left V 8 bases short and J 3 bases short, with 15 bases between. The CDR3 consists of 14 residues. As DNA, the CDR3 is TGTGCCAGCGGAGAGAGGACAGTGACAGATACGCAGTATTTT. Protein product: CASGERTVTDTQYF.

V and J are TRBV7-9 and TRBJ1-6; the D is unclear. The CDR3 spans 16 residues. Germline V lookup: CDR1 SEHNR, CDR2 FQNEAQ (reference sequence). V was pared by 8 bases and J by 0 bases, with 14 bases between. The chain's CDR3 is CASLPEAGSYNSPLHF. In DNA, the CDR3 is TGTGCCAGCCTCCCGGAAGCTGGCTCCTATAATTCACCCCTCCACTTT. The complete variable domain, with remaining parts taken from reference TRBV7-9 and TRBJ1-6, reads DTGVSQNPRHKITKRGQNVTFRCDPISEHNRLYWYRQTLGQGPEFLTYFQNEAQLEKSRLLSDRFSAERPKGSFSTLEIQRTEQGDSAMYLCASLPEAGSYNSPLHFGNGTRLTVT.

This clonotype has just a few counts. V and J are TRBV6-1 and TRBJ1-6, with a possible D match to TRBD1 (5 bases). CDR3 size: 15 residues. Germline V CDR1 and CDR2: MNHNS, SASEGT. With 7 bases removed from V and 10 bases from J, the gap between germline ends came to 20 bases. The CDR3 bases are TGTGCCAGCACGGGGGGGAGTATGGTTAAGTCACCCCTCCACTTT. Its translation: CASTGGSMVKSPLHF.

In this sample, this clonotype turned up many times. The chain couples TRBV5-1 to TRBJ1-2; TRBD1 matches at 7 bases. The CDR3 contains 15 residues. The germline V gene encodes CDR1 SGHRS and CDR2 YFSETQ. V shed 0 bases and J 8 bases; nucleotides not matched to a gene: 10. CDR3 nucleotide sequence: TGCGCCAGCAGCTTGGCCGACACAGGGGACCGCGGCTACACCTTC. Its translation is CASSLADTGDRGYTF.

DNA for the CDR3: TGTGCCAGCAGTGGGACTAGCGGGGTCGGGACCCAGTACTTC. It encodes CASSGTSGVGTQYF. J is TRBJ2-5 and V is TRBV28, with TRBD2 matching 13 bases. Trimming took 5 bases from V and 7 from J; bases not matched to a gene: 4. CDR3 length equals 14 residues. Germline V gene data show CDR1 as MDHEN and CDR2 as SYDVKM.

The sample holds many counts of this clonotype. The rearrangement joins TRBV5-1 to TRBJ2-3; D possibly uses TRBD1 or TRBD2 (5 bases each). Germline V lookup: CDR1 SGHRS, CDR2 YFSETQ. V lost 0 bases and J 3 bases, leaving 11 bases between the germline ends. There are 15 residues in the CDR3. The DNA for the CDR3 is TGCGCCAGCAGCTTGGATGGGGGAGAGACAGATACGCAGTATTTT. Translating gives CASSLDGGETDTQYF. Supplemented by reference TRBV5-1 and TRBJ2-3, the full variable domain reads KAGVTQTPRYLIKTRGQQVTLSCSPISGHRSVSWYQQTPGQGLQFLFEYFSETQRNKGNFPGRFSGRQFSNSRSEMNVSTLELGDSALYLCASSLDGGETDTQYFGPGTRLTVL.

The chain uses TRBV10-3 and TRBJ2-3; TRBD2 agrees at 13 bases. Germline CDR1 ENHRY, CDR2 SYGVKD. The CDR3 covers 16 residues. The trim removed 2 bases at V and 4 bases at J, leaving 3 bases unmatched. This CDR3 reads CAISEGLAGEADTQYF. The CDR3 bases are TGTGCCATCAGTGAGGGACTAGCGGGAGAGGCAGATACGCAGTATTTT.

J is TRBJ2-5 and V is TRBV27, with 13 bases fitting TRBD2. J lost 4 bases, V lost 6 bases, and 5 bases had no gene match. The germline CDR1 and CDR2 sequences are MNHEY and SMNVEV (reference sequence). The CDR3 length is 15 residues. The CDR3, as DNA: TGTGCCAGCAGGGGGACTAGCGGGAATATAGAGACCCAGTACTTC. This gives the protein CASRGTSGNIETQYF.

The V call is TRBV20-1, the J call TRBJ1-6; D call uncertain. The V gene lost 4 bases and the J gene lost 2 bases, with 12 bases spanning the gap. This CDR3 is 15 amino acids long. Germline V gene data show CDR1 as DFQATT and CDR2 as SNEGSKA (reference sequence). The CDR3 region has the DNA TGCAGTGCTACGTGGGCCAGACCCTATAATTCACCCCTCCACTTT. Amino acid sequence: CSATWARPYNSPLHF.

This clonotype was seen more than once but under ten times. The genes are TRBV19 and TRBJ2-3; TRBD1 agrees at 7 bases. V shed 7 bases and J 4 bases; nucleotides not matched to a gene: 11. This CDR3 region has 15 residues. Germline CDR1 and CDR2: LNHDA and SQIVND (reference sequence). The CDR3 DNA reads TGTGCCAGTAAGGAACGACACAGGGGCCCAGATACGCAGTATTTT. Its translation: CASKERHRGPDTQYF.

Concerning this clonotype itself: This may stem from a read error, because a much larger clone lies one nucleotide away. The J gene is TRBJ2-7, the V gene TRBV5-1; perhaps TRBD2 as D (6 bases). This CDR3 is built from 15 residues. Germline lookup yields CDR1 SGHRS and CDR2 YFSETQ. The CDR3, as DNA: TGCGCCAGCAGCCTGGTGGCGGGATTTGGCTACGATCAGTACTTC. Its translation is CASSLVAGFGYDQYF.

V usage is TRBV19 and J usage is TRBJ2-3; D may match TRBD1 or TRBD2 (5 bases each). With 11 bases removed from V and 4 bases from J, the gap between germline ends came to 19 bases. Germline CDR1 is LNHDA and CDR2 is SQIVND (reference sequence). The CDR3 loop spans 14 amino acids. CDR3 bases: TGTGCCCGGCAGACTTCGAGAGGGGCAGATACGCAGTATTTT. Amino acid sequence: CARQTSRGADTQYF.

This clonotype was observed many times. The CDR3 nucleotides read TGTGCCAGCAGACATTTGACGGAGAACACTGAAGCTTTCTTT. It is translated as CASRHLTENTEAFF. This chain connects TRBV27 to TRBJ1-1; D is uncertain. V was pared by 6 bases and J by 1 base, with 12 bases between. The CDR3 spans 14 residues. Per the germline V gene, CDR1 is MNHEY and CDR2 is SMNVEV (reference sequence).

This clonotype was seen ten or more times. This chain uses TRBV15 with TRBJ2-7; 10 positions agree with TRBD1. The germline V gene encodes CDR1 LNHNV and CDR2 YYDKDF (reference sequence). This CDR3 has 15 residues. The V segment lost 4 bases and the J segment 5 bases; nucleotides outside the gene matches: 8. The CDR3 region is CATSTKLTGGHEQYF. Here the CDR3 DNA reads TGTGCCACCAGCACAAAATTGACAGGGGGCCACGAGCAGTACTTC.

The chain couples TRBV5-1 to TRBJ2-1, with TRBD2 identical over 11 bases. This CDR3 is 14 amino acids long. V shed 4 bases and J 9 bases; nucleotides not matched to a gene: 6. Germline CDR1 SGHRS, CDR2 YFSETQ. CDR3 in amino acids: CASSELAGESEQFF. In DNA, the CDR3 is TGCGCCAGCAGCGAACTAGCGGGAGAGAGTGAGCAGTTCTTC. Supplemented by reference TRBV5-1 and TRBJ2-1, the full variable domain reads KAGVTQTPRYLIKTRGQQVTLSCSPISGHRSVSWYQQTPGQGLQFLFEYFSETQRNKGNFPGRFSGRQFSNSRSEMNVSTLELGDSALYLCASSELAGESEQFFGPGTRLTVL.